These 32 T cell receptor beta chains were all obtained from the same sample, sequenced in a study of cytomegalovirus exposure and HLA in healthy donors. Sequenced by immunoSEQ multiplex PCR; TCRdb stores in-frame clones only, minus some. The sample yields over 200,000 clones, just over 85% seen once. Sequencing was carried out using PBMCs. The source of these receptors is a woman between 18 and 29 years old in good health and CMV-seronegative.

This chain links TRBV19 with TRBJ2-6; no reliable D call. V lost 3 bases and J lost 0, with 3 bases in between. Germline values: CDR1 LNHDA, CDR2 SQIVND (reference sequence). This CDR3 is 14 amino acids long. The CDR3 is CASSISSGANVLTF. CDR3 bases: TGTGCCAGTAGTATCAGCTCTGGGGCCAACGTCCTGACTTTC.

CDR3 in amino acids: CASSLPESGANVLTF. The CDR3 region has the DNA TGTGCCAGCAGCTTACCGGAGTCTGGGGCCAACGTCCTGACTTTC. This sequence joins TRBV7-2 and TRBJ2-6, with no clear D. Between the trimmed V and J ends, which lost 2 bases and 1 base, there was a span of 6 bases. Germline loops: CDR1 SGHTA, CDR2 FQGNSA. The CDR3 contains 15 residues.

The chain uses TRBV28 and TRBJ2-7; 8 bases are a match to TRBD2. The CDR3 totals 15 residues. V dropped 4 bases and J dropped 0; count of bases not matched to a gene: 5. Germline V gene sequence: CDR1 MDHEN, CDR2 SYDVKM. The CDR3 spells CASSSHSGTSYEQYF. The CDR3 DNA follows: TGTGCCAGCAGTTCGCATAGCGGGACCTCCTACGAGCAGTACTTC.

The chain's CDR3 is CASSLGHGEGYTF. The CDR3 DNA is TGCGCCAGCAGCTTGGGTCACGGGGAGGGCTACACCTTC. The chain couples TRBV5-1 to TRBJ1-2; unclear D gene. Germline lookup yields CDR1 SGHRS and CDR2 YFSETQ. V lost 0 bases and J 8 bases, leaving 11 bases between the germline ends. This CDR3 contains 13 residues.

The chain employs TRBV25-1 and TRBJ2-1, with D tentatively TRBD2 (6 bases). The V end lost 7 bases, the J end lost 2 bases, and 12 bases lay between the germline ends. CDR3 length: 14 amino acids. Germline loops: CDR1 MGHDK, CDR2 SYGVNS. The CDR3 loop reads CASIRRGPYNEQFF. As DNA, the CDR3 is TGTGCCAGCATAAGGCGGGGACCCTACAATGAGCAGTTCTTC. The variable domain in full, completed from reference TRBV25-1 and TRBJ2-1, reads EADIYQTPRYLVIGTGKKITLECSQTMGHDKMYWYQQDPGMELHLIHYSYGVNSTEKGDLSSESTVSRIRTEHFPLTLESARPSHTSQYLCASIRRGPYNEQFFGPGTRLTVL.

The chain couples TRBV13 to TRBJ2-7, with 7 positions matching TRBD1. J gave up 5 bases and V 4 bases, and 11 bases lay outside the gene matches. CDR1 and CDR2 (germline): PRHDT, FYEKMQ (reference sequence). CDR3 length: 15 amino acids. The CDR3 nucleotides are TGTGCCAGCAGCTCACAGGGGCACTCTCTCGACGAGCAGTACTTC. Its translation: CASSSQGHSLDEQYF.

The chain combines TRBV29-1 with TRBJ2-5, with 11 positions matching TRBD2. Looked up from germline, CDR1 is SQVTM and CDR2 is ANQGSEA. Trimming at V came to 4 bases and at J to 4 bases, leaving 2 bases not matched to a gene. The CDR3 has 13 amino acids. The CDR3 sequence: CSVVSGRGETQYF. DNA for the CDR3: TGCAGCGTTGTTAGCGGGAGGGGAGAGACCCAGTACTTC. The full variable domain, rest sourced from reference TRBV29-1 and TRBJ2-5, is SAVISQKPSRDICQRGTSLTIQCQVDSQVTMMFWYRQQPGQSLTLIATANQGSEATYESGFVIDKFPISRPNLTFSTLTVSNMSPEDSSIYLCSVVSGRGETQYFGPGTRLLVL.

This clone was observed once. The rearrangement uses TRBV15 and TRBJ2-2; TRBD1 agrees at 8 bases. Trimming removed 2 bases from V and 4 bases from J; junction bases left unmatched: 6. The CDR3 consists of 16 residues. CDR1 and CDR2 (germline): LNHNV, YYDKDF (reference sequence). CDR3 in DNA: TGTGCCACCAGCAGATCCGACAGGGGAATCACCGGGGAGCTGTTTTTT. Its protein product is CATSRSDRGITGELFF.

CDR3 nucleotides: TGTGCCAGCAGCTCTAGCGGGAGGCTATCCTACGAGCAGTACTTC. Its translation is CASSSSGRLSYEQYF. The genes are TRBV5-4 and TRBJ2-7, with 11 positions matching TRBD2. Per the germline V gene, CDR1 is SGHNT and CDR2 is YYREEE (reference sequence). The CDR3 runs 15 residues. V gave up 3 bases and J gave up 1 base; unmatched junction bases: 3.

The rearrangement links TRBV6-6 to TRBJ1-5; the D gene is possibly TRBD1 (5 bases). Deletions cut 10 bases from V and 4 bases from J, with 17 bases between. The CDR3 length is 14 residues. Germline lookup yields CDR1 MNHNY and CDR2 SVGAGI (reference sequence). The CDR3 nucleotides are TGTGCCATCACCGCGGGGGGATCAAATCAGCCCCAGCATTTT. This gives the protein CAITAGGSNQPQHF.

V usage is TRBV7-2 and J usage is TRBJ2-7; 10 nucleotides match TRBD1. The V gene's germline CDR1 is SGHTA and CDR2 FQGNSA. Losses at the gene ends were 2 bases for V and 3 bases for J; bases not matched to a gene: 4. The CDR3 length is 15 residues. The CDR3 here is CASSLNRDRGYEQYF. CDR3 sequence (DNA): TGTGCCAGCAGCTTAAACCGGGACAGGGGCTACGAGCAGTACTTC.

The chain joins TRBV4-2 to TRBJ2-3, with 10 positions matching TRBD2. Per the germline V gene, CDR1 is LGHNA and CDR2 is YNFKEQ. The CDR3 loop spans 16 amino acids. Trimming removed 1 base from V and 2 bases from J; junction bases left unmatched: 3. The CDR3 protein is CASSQGTSGDTDTQYF. DNA for the CDR3: TGTGCCAGCAGCCAAGGGACTAGCGGCGACACAGATACGCAGTATTTT.

There are a few counts of this clone. The chain has TRBV30 and TRBJ2-7; 7 bases are a match to TRBD1. CDR1 and CDR2 from the germline V gene are GTSNPN and SVGIG (reference sequence). The CDR3 contains 13 residues. Trimming cost V 1 base and J 7 bases; bases outside gene matches: 7. The CDR3 is CAWSGQGPGEQYF. CDR3 nucleotides: TGTGCCTGGAGTGGACAGGGCCCGGGGGAGCAGTACTTC.

J is TRBJ2-7 and V is TRBV4-1; D perhaps matches TRBD2 (6 bases). Germline V gene lookup returns CDR1 MGHRA and CDR2 YSYEKL. Between the trimmed V and J ends, which lost 1 base and 6 bases, there was a span of 13 bases. This CDR3 is 14 amino acids long. CDR3 sequence reads: CASSQVPGGAEQYF. DNA for the CDR3: TGCGCCAGCAGCCAAGTCCCCGGAGGGGCCGAGCAGTACTTC.

The CDR3 is CASNLRGGTEAFF. DNA of the CDR3: TGTGCCAGCAACCTACGAGGGGGTACTGAAGCTTTCTTT. The rearrangement uses TRBV5-6 and TRBJ1-1, with D perhaps TRBD1 (6 bases). The CDR3 is 13 residues long. Germline CDR1 reads SGHDT; CDR2 reads YYEEEE. The V and J ends lost 6 bases and 5 bases respectively, with 14 bases between them.

On this clone itself: One end of the junction does not line up with germline, which may come from a read error. The V and J genes are TRBV7-9 and TRBJ2-1; 7 bases are shared with TRBD2. The CDR3 consists of 15 residues. CDR1 and CDR2 from the germline V gene are SEHNR and FQNEAQ (reference sequence). The CDR3 region has the DNA TGTGCCAGCAGCCTAGCGGCCCCGAATGCCTATGAGCAGTTCTTC. As protein: CASSLAAPNAYEQFF.

This chain links TRBV27 with TRBJ1-1; 7 nucleotides align to TRBD1. Losses at the gene ends were 8 bases for V and 0 bases for J; bases not matched to a gene: 6. The CDR3 is 14 amino acids. Germline CDR1 and CDR2: MNHEY and SMNVEV (reference sequence). The CDR3, as DNA: TGTGCCAGCGGGATGACAGGGCTGAACACTGAAGCTTTCTTT. Translating it yields CASGMTGLNTEAFF.

V usage is TRBV7-9 and J usage is TRBJ2-2; the D is unclear. Germline CDR1 is SEHNR and CDR2 is FQNEAQ (reference sequence). With 6 bases removed from V and 2 bases from J, the gap between germline ends came to 10 bases. This CDR3 has 14 amino acids. The CDR3 is CASRRQTNTGELFF. The CDR3 coding sequence is TGTGCCAGCAGGAGACAAACCAACACCGGGGAGCTGTTTTTT.

V gene TRBV2 combines with J gene TRBJ2-1, with 13 positions matching TRBD2. CDR1 SNHLY and CDR2 FYNNEI come from the germline V gene. The CDR3 totals 16 residues. Germline trimming cut 8 bases from V and 2 bases from J; bases unmatched to any gene: 6. The CDR3 loop reads CASFGLAGEAYNEQFF. The CDR3 DNA sequence: TGTGCCAGCTTCGGACTAGCGGGAGAGGCCTACAATGAGCAGTTCTTC.

This clone was observed a handful of times. The chain joins TRBV27 to TRBJ2-3; D possibly corresponds to TRBD1 (5 bases). The germline CDR1 and CDR2 sequences are MNHEY and SMNVEV (reference sequence). The CDR3 extends over 13 amino acids. Between the trimmed V and J ends, which lost 3 bases and 7 bases, there was a span of 11 bases. The CDR3 here is CASSLSRVHTQYF. The CDR3 DNA reads as TGTGCCAGCAGTTTGAGCAGGGTCCATACGCAGTATTTT.

The CDR3 nucleotides read TGTGCCAGCAGCGTAGATGGCGGATCCTACAATGAGCAGTTCTTC. Its translation is CASSVDGGSYNEQFF. The chain carries TRBV9 and TRBJ2-1; D unresolved. CDR1 SGDLS and CDR2 YYNGEE come from the germline V gene. V was trimmed by 0 bases and J by 1 base, leaving 8 bases between them. The CDR3 runs 15 residues.

The rearrangement links TRBV7-9 to TRBJ1-2; 7 positions agree with TRBD1. This CDR3 contains 15 residues. After removal of 7 bases from V and 7 bases from J, the junction contained 15 bases not matched to a gene. Germline V gene lookup returns CDR1 SEHNR and CDR2 FQNEAQ (reference sequence). The CDR3 region is CASTLGGRGRSGYTF. CDR3 nucleotide sequence: TGTGCCAGCACCCTTGGGGGCAGGGGGAGAAGTGGCTACACCTTC.

V usage is TRBV27 and J usage is TRBJ2-2; D call uncertain. CDR3 length: 15 residues. Trimming took 5 bases from V and 3 from J, leaving 13 bases between them. Per germline, CDR1 MNHEY and CDR2 SMNVEV (reference sequence). CDR3 amino acids: CASSASGSDTGELFF. In nucleotides, the CDR3 is TGTGCCAGCAGTGCATCCGGGTCCGACACCGGGGAGCTGTTTTTT.

The V and J genes are TRBV4-1 and TRBJ2-7; 12 positions agree with TRBD2. J lost 7 bases, V lost 0 bases, and 13 bases had no gene match. This CDR3 is 18 amino acids long. Germline values: CDR1 MGHRA, CDR2 YSYEKL. The CDR3 coding sequence is TGCGCCAGCAGCCAAGATCCCCCCCGGACTAGCGGGATAAAAGAGCAGTACTTC. Translation gives CASSQDPPRTSGIKEQYF.

The rearrangement joins TRBV28 to TRBJ2-3; 12 nucleotides agree with TRBD2. With V trimmed by 4 bases and J by 4 bases, 9 bases remained unmatched. The germline V gene has CDR1 MDHEN and CDR2 SYDVKM. CDR3 size: 17 residues. In nucleotides, the CDR3 is TGTGCCAGCAGTTCAGCGCTAGCGGGAGGGCCGGCAGATACGCAGTATTTT. As protein: CASSSALAGGPADTQYF.

This clone appeared a single time. CDR3 loop: CASSLDDFSGRLSGANVLTF. The CDR3 DNA follows: TGTGCCAGCAGCTTAGATGATTTTAGCGGGCGCCTCTCTGGGGCCAACGTCCTGACTTTC. The chain has TRBV11-2 and TRBJ2-6; 7 bases are a match to TRBD2. This CDR3 region has 20 residues. Germline values: CDR1 SGHAT, CDR2 FQNNGV. V trimming: 0 bases; J trimming: 0 bases; junction bases outside the gene matches: 11.

This clone was observed a single time. The V call is TRBV2, the J call TRBJ2-3, with 9 positions matching TRBD2. Germline V gene lookup returns CDR1 SNHLY and CDR2 FYNNEI. The CDR3 extends over 14 amino acids. V dropped 5 bases and J dropped 4; count of bases not matched to a gene: 4. The CDR3 nucleotides are TGTGCCAGCAGTCTAAGCGGGAGGCCAGATACGCAGTATTTT. The encoded protein is CASSLSGRPDTQYF.

The J gene is TRBJ1-5, the V gene TRBV30, with TRBD1 as a possible D gene (6 bases). CDR1 is GTSNPN, CDR2 SVGIG, per germline (reference sequence). The V and J ends lost 2 bases and 3 bases respectively, with 14 bases between them. The CDR3 loop spans 15 amino acids. The CDR3 bases are TGTGCCTGGAGTCTAGCAGGGGTAGTCAATCAGCCCCAGCATTTT. Protein product: CAWSLAGVVNQPQHF. The whole variable domain, remainder taken from reference TRBV30 and TRBJ1-5, is SQTIHQWPATLVQPVGSPLSLECTVEGTSNPNLYWYRQAAGRGLQLLFYSVGIGQISSEVPQNLSASRPQDRQFILSSKKLLLSDSGFYLCAWSLAGVVNQPQHFGDGTRLSIL.

This clone was observed a handful of times. This chain connects TRBV5-1 to TRBJ2-7; weak D call: TRBD2 (5 bases). Germline CDR1 and CDR2: SGHRS and YFSETQ. Between the trimmed V and J ends, which lost 6 bases and 4 bases, there was a span of 14 bases. The CDR3 covers 13 residues. Here the CDR3 reads CASNRESGYEQYF. The CDR3, as DNA: TGCGCCAGCAACAGAGAGAGCGGTTACGAGCAGTACTTC.

This chain connects TRBV7-6 to TRBJ2-3, with TRBD2 identical over 13 bases. Looked up from germline, CDR1 is SGHVS and CDR2 is FNYEAQ. This CDR3 spans 18 amino acids. V lost 5 bases, J lost 5 bases, and 13 bases stayed unmatched. The CDR3 reads CASSPNSLAGGPGDTQYF. The CDR3 DNA follows: TGTGCCAGCAGCCCCAACTCACTAGCGGGAGGGCCTGGAGATACGCAGTATTTT.

J is TRBJ2-1 and V is TRBV9; 8 nucleotides agree with TRBD2. CDR3 length equals 15 residues. Losses at the gene ends were 3 bases for V and 5 bases for J; bases not matched to a gene: 7. Looked up from germline, CDR1 is SGDLS and CDR2 is YYNGEE. The CDR3 reads CASSALAGPNNEQFF. CDR3 sequence (DNA): TGTGCCAGCAGCGCGCTAGCGGGCCCGAACAATGAGCAGTTCTTC.

The chain is built from TRBV10-3 and TRBJ2-1; a possible D gene is TRBD2 (6 bases). The CDR3 has 15 residues. The V end lost 6 bases, the J end lost 0 bases, and 12 bases lay between the germline ends. Germline V lookup: CDR1 ENHRY, CDR2 SYGVKD. The CDR3 DNA reads TGTGCCATCAGCCGTAGCGGAGCCTCCTACAATGAGCAGTTCTTC. It is translated as CAISRSGASYNEQFF.